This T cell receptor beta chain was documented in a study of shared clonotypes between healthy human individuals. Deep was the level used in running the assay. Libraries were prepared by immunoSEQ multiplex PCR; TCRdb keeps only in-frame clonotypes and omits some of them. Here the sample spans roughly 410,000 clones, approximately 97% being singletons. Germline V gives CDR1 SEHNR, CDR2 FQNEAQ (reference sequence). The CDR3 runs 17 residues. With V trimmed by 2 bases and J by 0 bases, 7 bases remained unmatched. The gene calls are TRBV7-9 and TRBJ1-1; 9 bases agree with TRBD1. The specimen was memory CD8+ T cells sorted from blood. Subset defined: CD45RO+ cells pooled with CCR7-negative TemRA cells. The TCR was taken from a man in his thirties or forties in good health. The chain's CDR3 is CASSLTGGLGMNTEAFF. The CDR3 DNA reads TGTGCCAGCAGCTTAACAGGGGGCCTTGGTATGAACACTGAAGCTTTCTTT.